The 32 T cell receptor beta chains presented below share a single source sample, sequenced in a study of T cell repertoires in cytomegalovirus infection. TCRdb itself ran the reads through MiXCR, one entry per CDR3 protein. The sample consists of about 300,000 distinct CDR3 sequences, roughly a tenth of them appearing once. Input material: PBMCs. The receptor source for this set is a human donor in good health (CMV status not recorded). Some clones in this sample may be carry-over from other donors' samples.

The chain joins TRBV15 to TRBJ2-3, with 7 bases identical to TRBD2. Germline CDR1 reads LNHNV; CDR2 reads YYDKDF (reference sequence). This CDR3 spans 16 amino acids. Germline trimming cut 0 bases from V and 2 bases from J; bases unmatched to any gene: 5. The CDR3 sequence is CATSREGRGSTDTQYF. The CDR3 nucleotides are TGTGCCACCAGCAGAGAAGGGCGGGGGTCCACAGATACGCAGTATTTT.

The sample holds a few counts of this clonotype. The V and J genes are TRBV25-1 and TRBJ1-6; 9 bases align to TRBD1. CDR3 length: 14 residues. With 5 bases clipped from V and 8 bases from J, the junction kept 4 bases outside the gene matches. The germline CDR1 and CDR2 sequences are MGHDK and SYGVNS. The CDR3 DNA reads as TGTGCCAGCAGTTCCGGGACAGGGTATTCACCCCTCCACTTT. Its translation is CASSSGTGYSPLHF. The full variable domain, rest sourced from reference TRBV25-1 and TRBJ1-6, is EADIYQTPRYLVIGTGKKITLECSQTMGHDKMYWYQQDPGMELHLIHYSYGVNSTEKGDLSSESTVSRIRTEHFPLTLESARPSHTSQYLCASSSGTGYSPLHFGNGTRLTVT.

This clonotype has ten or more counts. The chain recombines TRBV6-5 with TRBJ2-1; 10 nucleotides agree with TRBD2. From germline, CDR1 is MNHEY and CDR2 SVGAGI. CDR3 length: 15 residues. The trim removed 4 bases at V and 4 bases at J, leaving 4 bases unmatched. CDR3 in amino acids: CASSFGTSEYNEQFF. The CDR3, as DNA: TGTGCCAGCAGTTTCGGGACTAGCGAGTACAATGAGCAGTTCTTC.

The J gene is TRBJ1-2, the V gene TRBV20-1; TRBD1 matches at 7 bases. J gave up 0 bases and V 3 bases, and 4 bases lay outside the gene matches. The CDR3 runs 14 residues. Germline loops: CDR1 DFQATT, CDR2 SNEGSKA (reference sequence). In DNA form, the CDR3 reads TGCAGTGCTAGCCGACAGGGAACTAACTATGGCTACACCTTC. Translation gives CSASRQGTNYGYTF.

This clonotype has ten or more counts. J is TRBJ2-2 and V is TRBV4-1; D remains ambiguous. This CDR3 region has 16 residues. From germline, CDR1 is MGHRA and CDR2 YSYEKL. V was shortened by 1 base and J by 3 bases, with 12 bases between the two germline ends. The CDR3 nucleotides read TGCGCCAGCAGCCAAGCGAACGTAGCCCACACCGGGGAGCTGTTTTTT. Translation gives CASSQANVAHTGELFF.

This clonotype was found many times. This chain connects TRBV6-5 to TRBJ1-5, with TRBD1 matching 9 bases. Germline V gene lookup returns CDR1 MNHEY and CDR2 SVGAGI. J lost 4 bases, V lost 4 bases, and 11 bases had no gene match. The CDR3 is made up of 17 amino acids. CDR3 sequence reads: CASSSGNRGRFNQPQHF. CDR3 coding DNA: TGTGCCAGCAGTTCGGGGAACAGGGGGCGTTTTAATCAGCCCCAGCATTTT.

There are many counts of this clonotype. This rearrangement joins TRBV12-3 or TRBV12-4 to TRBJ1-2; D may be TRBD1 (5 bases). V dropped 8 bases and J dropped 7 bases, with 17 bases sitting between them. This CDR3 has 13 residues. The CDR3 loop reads CASGPARAFGYTF. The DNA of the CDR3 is TGTGCCAGCGGTCCGGCCAGGGCGTTTGGCTACACCTTC.

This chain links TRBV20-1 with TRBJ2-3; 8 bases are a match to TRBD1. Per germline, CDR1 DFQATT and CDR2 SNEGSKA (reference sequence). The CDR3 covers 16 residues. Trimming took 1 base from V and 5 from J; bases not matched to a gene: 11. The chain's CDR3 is CSARGSGQDRVDTQYF. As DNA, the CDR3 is TGCAGTGCTAGAGGGTCGGGACAGGATCGTGTAGATACGCAGTATTTT.

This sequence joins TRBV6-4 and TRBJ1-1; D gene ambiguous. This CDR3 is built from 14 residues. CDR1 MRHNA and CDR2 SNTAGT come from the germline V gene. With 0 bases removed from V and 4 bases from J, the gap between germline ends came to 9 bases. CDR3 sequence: CASSDSSRGTEAFF. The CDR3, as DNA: TGTGCCAGCAGTGACTCGAGCAGAGGCACTGAAGCTTTCTTT.

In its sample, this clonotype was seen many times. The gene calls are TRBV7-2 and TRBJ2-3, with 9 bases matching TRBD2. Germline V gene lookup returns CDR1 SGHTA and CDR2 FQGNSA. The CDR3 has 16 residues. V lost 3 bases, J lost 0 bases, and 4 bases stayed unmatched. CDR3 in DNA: TGTGCCAGCAGCTTCCGTAGCGGGGGTAGCACAGATACGCAGTATTTT. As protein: CASSFRSGGSTDTQYF.

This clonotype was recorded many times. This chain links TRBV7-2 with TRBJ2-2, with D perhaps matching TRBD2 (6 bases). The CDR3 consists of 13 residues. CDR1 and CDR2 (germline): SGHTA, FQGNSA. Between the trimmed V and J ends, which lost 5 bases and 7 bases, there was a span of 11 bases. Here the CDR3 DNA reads TGTGCCAGCAGCCCGATCGGGGGCGGGGAGCTGTTTTTT. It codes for CASSPIGGGELFF.

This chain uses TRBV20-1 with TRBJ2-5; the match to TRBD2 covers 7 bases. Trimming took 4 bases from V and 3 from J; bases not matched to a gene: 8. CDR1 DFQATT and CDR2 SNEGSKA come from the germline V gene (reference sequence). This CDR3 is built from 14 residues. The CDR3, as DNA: TGCAGTGCTATCCCTTGGGGGGGGAAAGAGACCCAGTACTTC. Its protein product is CSAIPWGGKETQYF.

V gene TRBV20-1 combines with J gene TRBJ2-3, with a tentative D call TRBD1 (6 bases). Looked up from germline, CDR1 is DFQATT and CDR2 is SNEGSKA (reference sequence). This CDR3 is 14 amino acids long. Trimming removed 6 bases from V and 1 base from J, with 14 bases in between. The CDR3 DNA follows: TGCAGTGCCCGAAGACAGGCGGGCACAGATACGCAGTATTTT. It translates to CSARRQAGTDTQYF.

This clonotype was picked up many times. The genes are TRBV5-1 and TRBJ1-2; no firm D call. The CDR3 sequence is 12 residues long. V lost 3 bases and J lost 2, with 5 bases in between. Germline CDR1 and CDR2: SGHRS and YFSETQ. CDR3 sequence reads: CASSSDNYGYTF. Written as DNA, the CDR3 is TGCGCCAGCAGCTCCGACAACTATGGCTACACCTTC. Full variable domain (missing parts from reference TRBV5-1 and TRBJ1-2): KAGVTQTPRYLIKTRGQQVTLSCSPISGHRSVSWYQQTPGQGLQFLFEYFSETQRNKGNFPGRFSGRQFSNSRSEMNVSTLELGDSALYLCASSSDNYGYTFGSGTRLTVV.

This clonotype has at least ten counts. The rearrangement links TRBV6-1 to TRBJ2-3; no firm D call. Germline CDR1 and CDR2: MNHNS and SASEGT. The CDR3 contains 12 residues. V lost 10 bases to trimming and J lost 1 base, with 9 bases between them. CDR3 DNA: TGTGCCACCTTGACTGGCACAGATACGCAGTATTTT. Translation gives CATLTGTDTQYF.

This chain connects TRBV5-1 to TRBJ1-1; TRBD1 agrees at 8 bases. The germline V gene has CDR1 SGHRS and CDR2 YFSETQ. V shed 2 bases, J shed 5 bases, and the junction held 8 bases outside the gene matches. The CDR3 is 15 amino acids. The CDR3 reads CASSLTDRGGTEAFF. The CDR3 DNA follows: TGCGCCAGCAGCTTAACCGACAGGGGCGGGACTGAAGCTTTCTTT.

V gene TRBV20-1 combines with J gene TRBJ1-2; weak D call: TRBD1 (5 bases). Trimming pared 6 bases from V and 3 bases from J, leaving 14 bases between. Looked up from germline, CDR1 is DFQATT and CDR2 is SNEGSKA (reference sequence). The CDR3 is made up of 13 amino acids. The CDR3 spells CSAPQGVDYGYTF. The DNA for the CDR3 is TGCAGTGCCCCACAAGGGGTTGACTATGGCTACACCTTC.

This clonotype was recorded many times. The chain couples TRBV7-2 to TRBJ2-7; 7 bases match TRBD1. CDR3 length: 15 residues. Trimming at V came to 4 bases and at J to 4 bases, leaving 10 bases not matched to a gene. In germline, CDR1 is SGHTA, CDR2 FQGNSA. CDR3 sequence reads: CASSSISGQLYEQYF. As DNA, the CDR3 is TGTGCCAGCAGCTCAATTTCGGGACAGTTATACGAGCAGTACTTC.

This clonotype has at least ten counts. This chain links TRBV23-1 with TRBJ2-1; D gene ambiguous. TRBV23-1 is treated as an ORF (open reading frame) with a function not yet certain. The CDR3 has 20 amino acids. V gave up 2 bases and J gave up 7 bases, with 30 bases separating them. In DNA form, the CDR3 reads TGCGCCAGCAGTCAAATAGTTTTCAATTTAGGATTTTCAATTATTAATGAGCAGTTCTTC. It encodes CASSQIVFNLGFSIINEQFF.

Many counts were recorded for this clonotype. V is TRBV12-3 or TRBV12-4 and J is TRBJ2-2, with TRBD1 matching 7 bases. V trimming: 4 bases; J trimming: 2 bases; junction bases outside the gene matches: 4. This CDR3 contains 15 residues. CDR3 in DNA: TGTGCCAGCAGTTCGCAGGGGGTCAACACCGGGGAGCTGTTTTTT. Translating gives CASSSQGVNTGELFF.

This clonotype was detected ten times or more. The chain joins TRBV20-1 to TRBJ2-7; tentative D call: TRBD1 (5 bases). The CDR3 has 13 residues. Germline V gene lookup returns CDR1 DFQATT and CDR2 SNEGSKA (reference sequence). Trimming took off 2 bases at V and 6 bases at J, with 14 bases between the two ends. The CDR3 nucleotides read TGCAGTGCTAGACCCCAGGGAACTTTCGAGCAGTACGTC. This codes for CSARPQGTFEQYV.

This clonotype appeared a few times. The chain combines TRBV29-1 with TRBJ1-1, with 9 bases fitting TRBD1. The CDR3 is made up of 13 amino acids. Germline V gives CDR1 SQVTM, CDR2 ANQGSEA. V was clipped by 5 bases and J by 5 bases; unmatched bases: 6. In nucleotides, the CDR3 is TGCAGCGTTAGTACCGGGACAGGGACTGAAGCTTTCTTT. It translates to CSVSTGTGTEAFF.

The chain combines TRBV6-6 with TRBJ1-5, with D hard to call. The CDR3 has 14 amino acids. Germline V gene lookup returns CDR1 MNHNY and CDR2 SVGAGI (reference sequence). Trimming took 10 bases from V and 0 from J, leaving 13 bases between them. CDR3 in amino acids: CATLQAHSNQPQHF. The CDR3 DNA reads TGTGCCACCCTTCAGGCTCATAGCAATCAGCCCCAGCATTTT.

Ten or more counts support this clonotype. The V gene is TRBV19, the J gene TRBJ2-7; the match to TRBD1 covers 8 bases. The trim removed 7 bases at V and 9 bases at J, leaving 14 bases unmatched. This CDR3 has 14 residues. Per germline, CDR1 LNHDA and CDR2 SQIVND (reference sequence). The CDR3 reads CASTPDRVHDRQYF. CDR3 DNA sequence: TGTGCCAGTACCCCGGACAGGGTTCACGACCGGCAGTACTTC.

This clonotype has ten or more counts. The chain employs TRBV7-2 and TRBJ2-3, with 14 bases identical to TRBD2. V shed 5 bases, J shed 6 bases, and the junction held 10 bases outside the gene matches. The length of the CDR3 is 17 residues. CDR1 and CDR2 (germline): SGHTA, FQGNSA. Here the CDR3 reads CASSPGLAGGLRDTQYF. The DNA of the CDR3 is TGTGCCAGCAGCCCAGGACTAGCGGGGGGCCTCCGGGATACGCAGTATTTT.

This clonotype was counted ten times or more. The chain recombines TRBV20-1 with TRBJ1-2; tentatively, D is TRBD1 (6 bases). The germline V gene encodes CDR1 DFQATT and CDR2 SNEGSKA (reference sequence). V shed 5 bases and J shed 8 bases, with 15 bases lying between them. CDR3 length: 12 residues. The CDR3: CSAPKGGGGYTF. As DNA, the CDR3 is TGCAGTGCTCCCAAGGGGGGAGGAGGCTACACCTTC.

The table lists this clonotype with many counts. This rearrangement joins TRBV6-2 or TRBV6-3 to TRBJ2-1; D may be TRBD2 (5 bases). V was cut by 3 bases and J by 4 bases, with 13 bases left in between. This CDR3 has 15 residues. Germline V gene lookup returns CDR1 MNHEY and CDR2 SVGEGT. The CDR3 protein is CASSYKAEWYNEQFF. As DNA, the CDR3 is TGTGCCAGCAGTTATAAAGCGGAATGGTACAATGAGCAGTTCTTC.

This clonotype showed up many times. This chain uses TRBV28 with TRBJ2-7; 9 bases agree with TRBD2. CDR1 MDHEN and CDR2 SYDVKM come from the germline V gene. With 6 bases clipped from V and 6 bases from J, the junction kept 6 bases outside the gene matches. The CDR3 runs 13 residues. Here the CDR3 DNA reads TGTGCCAGCAGCGTGGGACTAGCTTTCGAGCAGTACGTC. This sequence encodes CASSVGLAFEQYV.

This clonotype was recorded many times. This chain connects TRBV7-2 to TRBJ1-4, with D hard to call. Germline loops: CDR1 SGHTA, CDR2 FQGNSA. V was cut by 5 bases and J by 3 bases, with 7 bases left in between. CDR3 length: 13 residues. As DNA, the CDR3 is TGTGCCAGCAGCCCTCGACCTAATGAAAAACTGTTTTTT. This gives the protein CASSPRPNEKLFF.

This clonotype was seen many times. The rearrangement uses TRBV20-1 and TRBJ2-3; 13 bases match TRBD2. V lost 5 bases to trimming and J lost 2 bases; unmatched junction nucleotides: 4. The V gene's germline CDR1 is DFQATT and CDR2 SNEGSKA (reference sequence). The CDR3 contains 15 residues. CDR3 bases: TGCAGTGCTGGGGGGACTAGCGGGGCCACAGATACGCAGTATTTT. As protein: CSAGGTSGATDTQYF.

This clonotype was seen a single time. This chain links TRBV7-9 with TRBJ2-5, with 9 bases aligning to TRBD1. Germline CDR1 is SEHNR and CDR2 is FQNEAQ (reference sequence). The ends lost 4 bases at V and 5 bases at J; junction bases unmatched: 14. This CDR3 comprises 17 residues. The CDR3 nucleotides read TGTGCCAGCAGCTCCCGAGGAGGACAGGGGAACGTGGAGACCCAGTACTTC. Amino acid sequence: CASSSRGGQGNVETQYF.

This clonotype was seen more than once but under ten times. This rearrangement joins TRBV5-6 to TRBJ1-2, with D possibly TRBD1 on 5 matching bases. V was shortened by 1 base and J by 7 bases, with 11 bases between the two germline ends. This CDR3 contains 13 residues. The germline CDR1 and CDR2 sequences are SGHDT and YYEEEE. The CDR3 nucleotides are TGTGCCAGCAGCTTGCCCGGGGACGGTGGCTACACCTTC. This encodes CASSLPGDGGYTF.